The text below deals with one T cell receptor beta chain. Germline CDR1 is LGHDT and CDR2 is YNNKEL (reference sequence). The CDR3 is 15 residues long. Trimming took off 3 bases at V and 5 bases at J, with 11 bases between the two ends. The sample originates from a study of blood T cell repertoires in COVID-19. Profiled with immunoSEQ multiplex PCR; TCRdb holds only in-frame clones, not every one. The data contain 100,000 to 150,000 clones, around 81% of them seen just once; the ten biggest clones take up 3.8%. The sample taken for sequencing was peripheral blood. The rearrangement joins TRBV3-1 (or the pseudogene TRBV3-2) to TRBJ1-6, with a possible D match to TRBD1 (6 bases). This TCR was sampled from a woman aged 45-59 years with acute or convalescent COVID-19. The CDR3 reads CASSQGAQNNSPLHF. In DNA form, the CDR3 reads TGTGCCAGCAGCCAGGGGGCGCAGAATAATTCACCCCTCCACTTT.